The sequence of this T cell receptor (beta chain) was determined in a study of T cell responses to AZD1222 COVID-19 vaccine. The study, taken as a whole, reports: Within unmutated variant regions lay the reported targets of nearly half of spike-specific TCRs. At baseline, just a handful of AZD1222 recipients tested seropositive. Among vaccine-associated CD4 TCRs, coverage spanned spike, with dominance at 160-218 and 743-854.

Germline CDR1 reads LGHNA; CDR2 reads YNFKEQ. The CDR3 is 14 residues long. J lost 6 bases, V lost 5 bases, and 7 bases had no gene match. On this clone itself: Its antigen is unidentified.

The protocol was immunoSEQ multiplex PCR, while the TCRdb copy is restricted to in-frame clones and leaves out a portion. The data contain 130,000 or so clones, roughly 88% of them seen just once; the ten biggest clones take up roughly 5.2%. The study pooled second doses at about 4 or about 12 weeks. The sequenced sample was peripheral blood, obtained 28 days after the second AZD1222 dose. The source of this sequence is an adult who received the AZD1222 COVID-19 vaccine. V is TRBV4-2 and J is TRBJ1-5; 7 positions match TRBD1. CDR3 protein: CASSSGQAGQPQHF. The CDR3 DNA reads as TGTGCCAGCAGCTCTGGACAGGCTGGTCAGCCCCAGCATTTT.